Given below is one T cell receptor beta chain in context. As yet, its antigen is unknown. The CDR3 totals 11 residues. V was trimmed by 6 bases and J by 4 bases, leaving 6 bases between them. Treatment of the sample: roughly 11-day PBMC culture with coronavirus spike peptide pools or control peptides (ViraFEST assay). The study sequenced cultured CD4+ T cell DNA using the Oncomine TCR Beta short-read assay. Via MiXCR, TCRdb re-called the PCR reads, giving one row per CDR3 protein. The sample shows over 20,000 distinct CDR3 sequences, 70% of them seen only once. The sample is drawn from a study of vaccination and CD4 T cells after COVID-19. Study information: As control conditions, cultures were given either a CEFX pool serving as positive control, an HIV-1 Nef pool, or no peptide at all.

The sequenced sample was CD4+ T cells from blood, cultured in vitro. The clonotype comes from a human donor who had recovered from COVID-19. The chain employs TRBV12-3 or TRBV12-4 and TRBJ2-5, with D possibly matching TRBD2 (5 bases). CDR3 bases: TGTGCCAGCAGGGGGAGAGAGACCCAGTACTTC. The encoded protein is CASRGRETQYF.